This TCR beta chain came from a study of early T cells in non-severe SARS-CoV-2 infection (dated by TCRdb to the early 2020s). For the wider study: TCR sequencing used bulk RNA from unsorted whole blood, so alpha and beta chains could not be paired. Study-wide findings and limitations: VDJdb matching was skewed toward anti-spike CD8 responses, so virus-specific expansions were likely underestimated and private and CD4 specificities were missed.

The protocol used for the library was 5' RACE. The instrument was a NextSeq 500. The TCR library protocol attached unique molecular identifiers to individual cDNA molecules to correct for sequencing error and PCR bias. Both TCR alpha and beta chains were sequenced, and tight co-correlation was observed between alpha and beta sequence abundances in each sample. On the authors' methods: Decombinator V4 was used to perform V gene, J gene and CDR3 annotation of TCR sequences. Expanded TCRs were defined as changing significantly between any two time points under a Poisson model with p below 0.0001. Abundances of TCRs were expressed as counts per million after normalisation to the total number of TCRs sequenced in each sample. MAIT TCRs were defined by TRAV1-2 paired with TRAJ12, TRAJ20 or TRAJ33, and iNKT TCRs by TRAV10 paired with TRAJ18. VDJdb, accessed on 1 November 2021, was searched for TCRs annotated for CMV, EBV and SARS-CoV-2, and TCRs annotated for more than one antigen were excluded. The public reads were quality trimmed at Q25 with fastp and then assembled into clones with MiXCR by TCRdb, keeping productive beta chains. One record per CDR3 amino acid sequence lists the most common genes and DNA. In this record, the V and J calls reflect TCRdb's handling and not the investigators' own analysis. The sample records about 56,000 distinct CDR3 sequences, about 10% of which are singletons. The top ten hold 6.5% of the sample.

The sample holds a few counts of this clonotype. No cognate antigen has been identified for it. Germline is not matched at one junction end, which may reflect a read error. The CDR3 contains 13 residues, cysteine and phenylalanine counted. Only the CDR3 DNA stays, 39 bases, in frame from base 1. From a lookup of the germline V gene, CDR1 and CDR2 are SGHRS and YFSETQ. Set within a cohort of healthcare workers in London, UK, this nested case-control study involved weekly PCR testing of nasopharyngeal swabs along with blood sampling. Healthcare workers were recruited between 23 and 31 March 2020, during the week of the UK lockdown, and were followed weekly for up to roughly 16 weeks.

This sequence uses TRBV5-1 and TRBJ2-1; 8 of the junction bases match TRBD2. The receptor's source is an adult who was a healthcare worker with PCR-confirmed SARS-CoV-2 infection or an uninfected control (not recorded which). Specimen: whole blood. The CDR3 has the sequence CASSLDPTGGPKF. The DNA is TGCGCCAGCAGCCTGGATCCAACGGGAGGGCCCAAGTTC.